This T cell receptor (beta chain) was recorded in a study of blood T cell repertoires in COVID-19. Libraries were prepared by immunoSEQ multiplex PCR; TCRdb keeps only in-frame clonotypes and omits some of them. The sample has about 130,000 clones, about 79% seen once. The TCR originated in a woman older than 75 with acute or convalescent COVID-19. Sequencing input: peripheral blood.

The CDR3 spells CSASTGNTGELFF. The CDR3 nucleotides are TGCAGCGCCTCCACTGGGAACACCGGGGAGCTGTTTTTT. The J gene is TRBJ2-2, the V gene TRBV29-1; D unresolved. Trimming shortened V by 7 bases and J by 1 base, and 10 bases separated the two germline ends. CDR1 is SQVTM, CDR2 ANQGSEA, per germline. This CDR3 has 13 amino acids.